This T cell receptor (beta chain) was sequenced for a study of response to subunit inactivated influenza vaccine. This CDR3 spans 13 amino acids. Per germline, CDR1 SGHVS and CDR2 FQNEAQ. Trimming left V 5 bases short and J 7 bases short, with 12 bases between. One entry per CDR3 protein, called by TCRdb with MiXCR from the RT-PCR reads. The data contain more than 400,000 distinct CDR3 sequences, 6% to 9% of them singletons. Overall study results and limits: The study's authors posited that every seasonal influenza vaccination enlists few new T cells.

This clonotype was recorded at least ten times. Its antigen is unknown. This sequence originates from a man aged 45 to 75 who received an inactivated influenza vaccine. V and J are TRBV7-8 and TRBJ2-1, with D tentatively TRBD2 (5 bases). The sample here was PBMCs from blood, taken less than 30 months after vaccination. Written as DNA, the CDR3 is TGTGCCAGCAGCCAGGAGTCGGGGAATGAGCAGTTCTTC. Translation: CASSQESGNEQFF.